The rows below give T cell receptor beta chains drawn from one sample of a study of CD8 T cells in Susac syndrome. From the immunoSEQ multiplex PCR reads, TCRdb called clonotypes with MiXCR, one entry per CDR3 protein. The sample has approximately 230,000 distinct CDR3 sequences, around 95% seen once; the top ten hold around 0.07%. Sequenced sample: CD4+ T cells from PBMCs. The receptors stem from a human donor with multiple sclerosis. The CDR3 runs from the conserved cysteine through the conserved F or W. Each record gives: J gene, D gene, V gene, clone size, CDR3 protein, CDR3 DNA. D genes are given only for firm matches. Clone size is stated in some rows and not others, as once, few, many or a class when expanded.

j_call: TRBJ2-7; d_call: TRBD1; v_call: TRBV29-1; clone_size: -; cdr3_aa: CSVEDRWTGPTTYEQYF; cdr3_nt: TGCAGCGTTGAAGATCGGTGGACAGGACCGACCACCTACGAGCAGTACTTC
j_call: TRBJ2-5; d_call: -; v_call: TRBV23-1; clone_size: -; cdr3_aa: CASSQKNRETQYF; cdr3_nt: TGCGCCAGCAGTCAAAAAAATCGAGAGACCCAGTACTTC
j_call: TRBJ1-2; d_call: -; v_call: TRBV18; clone_size: -; cdr3_aa: CASSLSEEVNYGYTF; cdr3_nt: TGTGCCAGCTCACTATCGGAGGAGGTAAACTATGGCTACACCTTC
j_call: TRBJ2-3; d_call: -; v_call: TRBV28; clone_size: -; cdr3_aa: CASRRGEWADTQYF; cdr3_nt: TGTGCCAGCAGGCGGGGCGAGTGGGCAGATACGCAGTATTTT
j_call: TRBJ2-3; d_call: -; v_call: TRBV20-1; clone_size: -; cdr3_aa: CSARDPGADTQYF; cdr3_nt: TGCAGTGCTAGAGATCCCGGGGCAGATACGCAGTATTTT
j_call: TRBJ1-1; d_call: -; v_call: TRBV7-2; clone_size: -; cdr3_aa: CASSREGENTEAFF; cdr3_nt: TGTGCCAGCAGCCGGGAGGGGGAGAACACTGAAGCTTTCTTT
j_call: TRBJ1-2; d_call: -; v_call: TRBV10-3; clone_size: -; cdr3_aa: CAIDRGEDGPYGYTF; cdr3_nt: TGTGCCATCGATCGGGGGGAAGACGGACCCTATGGCTACACCTTC
j_call: TRBJ1-5; d_call: -; v_call: TRBV28; clone_size: -; cdr3_aa: CASSLLSTNQPQHF; cdr3_nt: TGTGCCAGCAGCCTCCTAAGCACCAATCAGCCCCAGCATTTT
j_call: TRBJ2-1; d_call: -; v_call: TRBV5-1; clone_size: -; cdr3_aa: CATSTNRDNEQFF; cdr3_nt: TGCGCCACAAGTACTAACAGGGACAATGAGCAGTTCTTC
j_call: TRBJ1-2; d_call: TRBD1; v_call: TRBV5-1; clone_size: -; cdr3_aa: CASSLGTGGYGYTF; cdr3_nt: TGCGCCAGCAGCTTGGGGACAGGGGGATATGGCTACACCTTC
j_call: TRBJ2-1; d_call: TRBD2; v_call: TRBV14; clone_size: once; cdr3_aa: CASSQVAGASYNEQFF; cdr3_nt: TGTGCCAGCAGCCAAGTAGCGGGCGCTTCCTACAATGAGCAGTTCTTC
j_call: TRBJ2-7; d_call: -; v_call: TRBV3-1; clone_size: once; cdr3_aa: CASSQDRIGHPYEQYF; cdr3_nt: TGTGCCAGCAGCCAAGATAGGATTGGACATCCCTACGAGCAGTACTTC
j_call: TRBJ2-7; d_call: -; v_call: TRBV25-1; clone_size: -; cdr3_aa: CASSERGRGSYEQYF; cdr3_nt: TGTGCCAGCAGTGAACGTGGGCGGGGTTCCTACGAGCAGTACTTC
j_call: TRBJ1-6; d_call: -; v_call: TRBV20-1; clone_size: -; cdr3_aa: CSARASPRLSPLHF; cdr3_nt: TGCAGTGCCAGAGCATCACCCAGGCTTTCACCCCTCCACTTT
j_call: TRBJ1-1; d_call: -; v_call: TRBV5-1; clone_size: -; cdr3_aa: CASNSQGIGGTEAFF; cdr3_nt: TGCGCCAGCAATAGTCAGGGGATTGGGGGCACTGAAGCTTTCTTT
j_call: TRBJ1-3; d_call: -; v_call: TRBV11-2; clone_size: -; cdr3_aa: CASSSIRGTGNTIYF; cdr3_nt: TGTGCCAGCAGTTCTATCAGGGGAACTGGAAACACCATATATTTT
j_call: TRBJ1-1; d_call: -; v_call: TRBV4-1; clone_size: -; cdr3_aa: CASSQGPERKTEAFF; cdr3_nt: TGCGCCAGCAGCCAAGGTCCGGAACGGAAGACTGAAGCTTTCTTT
j_call: TRBJ2-1; d_call: -; v_call: TRBV5-1; clone_size: -; cdr3_aa: CASSSEQEVSYNEQFF; cdr3_nt: TGCGCCAGCAGCTCAGAACAGGAGGTCTCCTACAATGAGCAGTTCTTC
j_call: TRBJ2-1; d_call: -; v_call: TRBV2; clone_size: -; cdr3_aa: CASSDVGTPEQFF; cdr3_nt: TGTGCCAGCAGTGACGTTGGGACCCCTGAGCAGTTCTTC
j_call: TRBJ2-5; d_call: -; v_call: TRBV3-1; clone_size: -; cdr3_aa: CASSQTGTSTYF; cdr3_nt: TGTGCCAGCAGCCAAACTGGGACCTCAACGTACTTC
j_call: TRBJ1-1; d_call: -; v_call: TRBV29-1; clone_size: -; cdr3_aa: CSGGWNTEAFF; cdr3_nt: TGCAGCGGCGGATGGAACACTGAAGCTTTCTTT
j_call: TRBJ2-5; d_call: -; v_call: TRBV3-1; clone_size: -; cdr3_aa: CASTNRDGETQYF; cdr3_nt: TGTGCCAGCACTAACAGAGACGGGGAGACCCAGTACTTC
j_call: TRBJ2-1; d_call: -; v_call: TRBV25-1; clone_size: -; cdr3_aa: CASSGTAEQNNEQFF; cdr3_nt: TGTGCCAGCAGCGGGACCGCCGAACAAAACAATGAGCAGTTCTTC
j_call: TRBJ1-1; d_call: -; v_call: TRBV3-1; clone_size: -; cdr3_aa: CASSQDWVGGTEAFF; cdr3_nt: TGTGCCAGCAGCCAAGATTGGGTTGGGGGCACTGAAGCTTTCTTT
j_call: TRBJ2-6; d_call: TRBD1; v_call: TRBV5-1; clone_size: -; cdr3_aa: CASSPGTASGANVLTF; cdr3_nt: TGCGCCAGCAGCCCGGGGACAGCCTCTGGGGCCAACGTCCTGACTTTC
j_call: TRBJ2-5; d_call: TRBD1; v_call: TRBV20-1; clone_size: -; cdr3_aa: CSARGRDRGFKETQYF; cdr3_nt: TGCAGTGCTAGAGGGAGGGACAGGGGCTTTAAAGAGACCCAGTACTTC
j_call: TRBJ2-3; d_call: -; v_call: TRBV29-1; clone_size: -; cdr3_aa: CSVRPLRADTQYF; cdr3_nt: TGCAGCGTCCGGCCTCTGAGGGCAGATACGCAGTATTTT
j_call: TRBJ2-3; d_call: -; v_call: TRBV20-1; clone_size: -; cdr3_aa: CSARAGGTDTQYF; cdr3_nt: TGCAGTGCTAGAGCGGGAGGCACAGATACGCAGTATTTT
j_call: TRBJ2-5; d_call: -; v_call: TRBV5-1; clone_size: -; cdr3_aa: CASSLVGSRRETQYF; cdr3_nt: TGCGCCAGCAGCTTGGTGGGCAGTCGACGGGAGACCCAGTACTTC
j_call: TRBJ2-7; d_call: -; v_call: TRBV7-8; clone_size: -; cdr3_aa: CASSFATTGIYEQYF; cdr3_nt: TGTGCCAGCAGCTTCGCGACCACCGGTATCTACGAGCAGTACTTC
j_call: TRBJ2-1; d_call: TRBD2; v_call: TRBV2; clone_size: -; cdr3_aa: CASSEGLAGPYNEQFF; cdr3_nt: TGTGCCAGCAGTGAAGGACTAGCGGGGCCCTACAATGAGCAGTTCTTC
j_call: TRBJ1-2; d_call: -; v_call: TRBV24-1; clone_size: once; cdr3_aa: CATSDIRTNYGYTF; cdr3_nt: TGTGCCACCAGTGATATCAGGACAAACTATGGCTACACCTTC
j_call: TRBJ2-3; d_call: -; v_call: TRBV9; clone_size: once; cdr3_aa: CASSVAGGGMFSDTQYF; cdr3_nt: TGTGCCAGCAGCGTAGCTGGAGGGGGCATGTTCTCAGATACGCAGTATTTT
j_call: TRBJ2-3; d_call: -; v_call: TRBV10-3; clone_size: -; cdr3_aa: CAIKQQGDTQYF; cdr3_nt: TGTGCCATAAAGCAGCAGGGGGATACGCAGTATTTT
j_call: TRBJ2-5; d_call: -; v_call: TRBV20-1; clone_size: -; cdr3_aa: CSASSGRGASPQETQYF; cdr3_nt: TGCAGTGCTAGCTCAGGACGGGGGGCGAGTCCGCAAGAGACCCAGTACTTC
j_call: TRBJ2-4; d_call: TRBD2; v_call: TRBV4-2; clone_size: -; cdr3_aa: CASSQIGTSGSGAKNIQYF; cdr3_nt: TGTGCCAGCAGCCAAATCGGGACTAGCGGGAGTGGGGCCAAAAACATTCAGTACTTC
j_call: TRBJ2-5; d_call: -; v_call: TRBV20-1; clone_size: few; cdr3_aa: CSAGLQETQYF; cdr3_nt: TGCAGTGCCGGCCTCCAAGAGACCCAGTACTTC
j_call: TRBJ2-7; d_call: TRBD1; v_call: TRBV20-1; clone_size: -; cdr3_aa: CSADSRDRVSYEQYF; cdr3_nt: TGCAGTGCTGATAGCCGGGACAGGGTGAGCTACGAGCAGTACTTC
j_call: TRBJ1-1; d_call: -; v_call: TRBV30; clone_size: -; cdr3_aa: CAWSVRRKATEAFF; cdr3_nt: TGTGCCTGGAGTGTACGGCGGAAGGCCACTGAAGCTTTCTTT
j_call: TRBJ1-1; d_call: TRBD1; v_call: TRBV4-1; clone_size: -; cdr3_aa: CASSHHRGFAEAFF; cdr3_nt: TGCGCCAGCAGCCATCACAGGGGTTTCGCTGAAGCTTTCTTT
j_call: TRBJ1-1; d_call: -; v_call: TRBV18; clone_size: -; cdr3_aa: CASSANGDTEAFF; cdr3_nt: TGTGCCAGCTCGGCAAACGGGGACACTGAAGCTTTCTTT
j_call: TRBJ2-6; d_call: -; v_call: TRBV20-1; clone_size: once; cdr3_aa: CSADSTAGANVLTF; cdr3_nt: TGCAGTGCCGACAGTACCGCTGGGGCCAACGTCCTGACTTTC
j_call: TRBJ1-1; d_call: -; v_call: TRBV20-1; clone_size: once; cdr3_aa: CSASPAPLGGVRPNTEAFF; cdr3_nt: TGCAGTGCTAGTCCTGCTCCACTCGGAGGGGTTCGACCGAACACTGAAGCTTTCTTT
j_call: TRBJ1-5; d_call: -; v_call: TRBV9; clone_size: -; cdr3_aa: CASSGRETPTQPQHF; cdr3_nt: TGTGCCAGCAGCGGACGGGAAACCCCCACCCAGCCCCAGCATTTT
j_call: TRBJ2-2; d_call: -; v_call: TRBV7-9; clone_size: -; cdr3_aa: CASRPIENTGELFF; cdr3_nt: TGTGCCAGCAGACCAATCGAGAACACCGGGGAGCTGTTTTTT
j_call: TRBJ2-2; d_call: TRBD2; v_call: TRBV12-3/TRBV12-4; clone_size: -; cdr3_aa: CASSRTSGIAITGELFF; cdr3_nt: TGTGCCAGCAGCAGGACTAGCGGGATAGCCATCACCGGGGAGCTGTTTTTT
j_call: TRBJ2-7; d_call: TRBD1; v_call: TRBV7-9; clone_size: -; cdr3_aa: CASSLGQGVGEQYF; cdr3_nt: TGTGCCAGCAGCTTAGGACAGGGGGTAGGCGAGCAGTACTTC
j_call: TRBJ2-7; d_call: TRBD1; v_call: TRBV7-9; clone_size: -; cdr3_aa: CASSLVRGRTYEQYF; cdr3_nt: TGTGCCAGCAGCTTAGTAAGGGGGCGCACCTACGAGCAGTACTTC
j_call: TRBJ1-1; d_call: -; v_call: TRBV27; clone_size: -; cdr3_aa: CASSPANPNTEAFF; cdr3_nt: TGTGCCAGCAGTCCCGCAAACCCGAACACTGAAGCTTTCTTT
j_call: TRBJ2-6; d_call: -; v_call: TRBV20-1; clone_size: -; cdr3_aa: CSAPERANVLTF; cdr3_nt: TGCAGTGCACCTGAACGGGCCAACGTCCTGACTTTC
j_call: TRBJ1-5; d_call: -; v_call: TRBV19; clone_size: -; cdr3_aa: CASSIDLDQPQHF; cdr3_nt: TGTGCCAGTAGTATAGATTTAGATCAGCCCCAGCATTTT
j_call: TRBJ2-1; d_call: TRBD2; v_call: TRBV7-2; clone_size: -; cdr3_aa: CASSKTLSGSGPYNEQFF; cdr3_nt: TGTGCCAGCAGCAAGACCCTCAGCGGGAGTGGACCATACAATGAGCAGTTCTTC
j_call: TRBJ1-1; d_call: TRBD1; v_call: TRBV29-1; clone_size: -; cdr3_aa: CSVYRGGTEAFF; cdr3_nt: TGCAGCGTTTACAGGGGTGGCACTGAAGCTTTCTTT
j_call: TRBJ2-3; d_call: -; v_call: TRBV3-1; clone_size: -; cdr3_aa: CASSPRDVADTQYF; cdr3_nt: TGTGCCAGCAGCCCCCGGGACGTAGCAGATACGCAGTATTTT